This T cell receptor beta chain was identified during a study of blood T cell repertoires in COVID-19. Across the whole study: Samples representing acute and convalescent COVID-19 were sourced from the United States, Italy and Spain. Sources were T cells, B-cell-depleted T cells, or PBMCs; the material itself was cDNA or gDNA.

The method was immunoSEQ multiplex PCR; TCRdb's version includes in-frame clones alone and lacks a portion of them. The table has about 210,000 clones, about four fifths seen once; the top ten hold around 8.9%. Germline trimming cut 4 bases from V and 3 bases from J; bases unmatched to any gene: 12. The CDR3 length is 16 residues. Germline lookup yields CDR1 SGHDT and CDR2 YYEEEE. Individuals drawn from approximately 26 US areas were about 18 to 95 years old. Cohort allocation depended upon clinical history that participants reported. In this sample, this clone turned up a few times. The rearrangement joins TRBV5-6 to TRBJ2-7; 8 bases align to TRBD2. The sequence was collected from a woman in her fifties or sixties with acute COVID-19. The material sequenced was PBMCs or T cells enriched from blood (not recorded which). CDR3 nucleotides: TGTGCCAGCAGCCTTTGGCAACGGGGGGGCTACTACGAGCAGTACTTC. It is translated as CASSLWQRGGYYEQYF.